The source of this T cell receptor (beta chain) is a study of post-analysis software for immune sequencing data. In the study overall: The cohort encompassed relapsing-remitting, secondary progressive and progressive-relapsing multiple sclerosis disease courses. Study-level results: A few TRBV segments appeared more often in patients than in controls, and TRBV5-6, TRBV5-1 and TRBV20-1 were among these. Strong co-clustering by F measure linked samples that shared a preparation batch. Compared with controls, patients showed significantly lower normalized Chao1 diversity.

Germline trimming cut 4 bases from V and 6 bases from J; bases unmatched to any gene: 4. Germline loops: CDR1 KGHDR, CDR2 SFDVKD. The CDR3 is made up of 15 amino acids. This clonotype came up once. The antigen is unknown. Each TCR beta cDNA library carried unique molecular identifiers. TCRdb ran MiXCR on the PCR reads and lists one entry per CDR3 protein. The data show around 700,000 distinct CDR3 sequences, approximately 59% seen once. The chain carries TRBV24-1 and TRBJ2-1; TRBD1 aligns across 11 bases. The sequencing input was blood. The source is a girl aged 2 to 9 with multiple sclerosis. The CDR3 DNA reads TGTGCCACCAGTGAGCCCGGGACAGGGGGCAATGAGCAGTTCTTC. Protein: CATSEPGTGGNEQFF.